This T cell receptor (beta chain) was recovered during a study of cytotoxic CD8 clonotypes in ibrutinib-treated CLL. Looked up from germline, CDR1 is MGHRA and CDR2 is YSYEKL. The CDR3 runs to 17 residues. Unmatched junction bases numbered 7, after V lost 2 bases and J lost 4 bases. TCRdb's table, derived via immunoSEQ multiplex PCR, lists solely in-frame clones and lacks some. Of over 75,000 clones listed, almost 80% are singletons. For this clone: Its target is not known.

Study-level points and caveats: Having risen at ibrutinib response, clonality had fallen back toward baseline by progression. In sustained-remission versus progressing patients, sampling times differed. Clonality (at baseline) was higher than in age-matched healthy donors and tracked circulating CD8+ T-cell counts.

Sequencing was performed on PBMCs, taken after 12 months of ibrutinib treatment. The clonotype was recovered from a human donor with chronic lymphocytic leukemia. The rearrangement uses TRBV4-1 and TRBJ2-2; 10 bases are a match to TRBD2. This CDR3 reads CASSQLERGGSTGELFF. For the CDR3, the DNA is TGCGCCAGCAGCCAACTCGAGCGGGGGGGATCCACCGGGGAGCTGTTTTTT.